The 22 T cell receptor beta chains reported below all come from one sample, sequenced in a study of PD-L1 blockade in urothelial cancer. Described time point: pretreatment peripheral blood. Sequencing was performed with immunoSEQ multiplex PCR; in TCRdb, only in-frame clones are kept and a portion is missing. The repertoire holds approximately 90,000 clones, with around 84% as singletons. This material consisted of PBMCs, taken around atezolizumab (anti-PD-L1) treatment. These receptors were taken from a man aged 60 to 75 with urothelial cancer.

The chain employs TRBV19 and TRBJ2-6; unclear D gene. The germline V and J ends were trimmed by 7 bases and 0 bases, with 7 bases remaining between them. This CDR3 is built from 14 residues. In germline, CDR1 is LNHDA, CDR2 SQIVND (reference sequence). The CDR3 here is CASTPYSGANVLTF. The CDR3 DNA reads as TGTGCCAGTACCCCCTACTCTGGGGCCAACGTCCTGACTTTC.

The V and J genes are TRBV6-1 and TRBJ1-1; perhaps TRBD1 as D (5 bases). The germline V gene has CDR1 MNHNS and CDR2 SASEGT. V lost 8 bases to trimming and J lost 8 bases, with 21 bases between them. The CDR3 contains 14 residues. CDR3 nucleotides: TGTGCCAGCGTCACGGGACTAAACACTGTGGAAGCTTTCTTT. Protein product: CASVTGLNTVEAFF.

This clone was counted a few times. This rearrangement joins TRBV19 to TRBJ1-5; TRBD1 agrees at 9 bases. Germline V gives CDR1 LNHDA, CDR2 SQIVND (reference sequence). With V trimmed by 8 bases and J by 3 bases, 5 bases remained unmatched. The CDR3 is made up of 14 amino acids. CDR3 loop: CASGGQGNNQPQHF. CDR3 coding DNA: TGTGCCAGTGGGGGACAGGGCAACAATCAGCCCCAGCATTTT.

This clone has only a few counts. The genes are TRBV16 and TRBJ1-1; no clear D gene. The CDR3 extends over 15 amino acids. The V and J ends lost 0 bases and 1 base respectively, with 9 bases between them. Germline-derived CDR1 and CDR2 are KGHSY and FQNENV. The CDR3: CASSQSRLGNTEAFF. The CDR3 DNA reads TGTGCCAGCAGCCAATCGAGACTCGGGAACACTGAAGCTTTCTTT.

This chain connects TRBV30 to TRBJ1-1; 8 bases map to TRBD1. Germline V CDR1 and CDR2: GTSNPN, SVGIG (reference sequence). V gave up 1 base and J gave up 1 base; unmatched junction bases: 2. The CDR3 totals 14 residues. CDR3 sequence (DNA): TGTGCCTGGAGTGACGGGACAGGGAACACTGAAGCTTTCTTT. Encoded protein: CAWSDGTGNTEAFF.

The rearrangement joins TRBV12-5 to TRBJ1-1, with TRBD1 as a possible D gene (5 bases). Trimming took 6 bases from V and 4 from J, leaving 12 bases between them. Germline V gene sequence: CDR1 LGHNT, CDR2 FRNRAP. The CDR3 runs to 13 residues. The CDR3 DNA reads as TGTGCTAGTGGCCTCCTGGGGCGCACTGAAGCTTTCTTT. Its protein product is CASGLLGRTEAFF.

The chain is built from TRBV28 and TRBJ2-1, with 7 nucleotides matching TRBD2. The CDR3 sequence is 14 residues long. CDR1 and CDR2 (germline): MDHEN, SYDVKM. V lost 7 bases and J lost 0; bases outside the gene matches: 3. CDR3 loop: CASIGGSSYNEQFF. In DNA, the CDR3 is TGTGCCAGCATTGGCGGGAGCTCCTACAATGAGCAGTTCTTC.

V is TRBV7-2 and J is TRBJ2-7, with D perhaps TRBD2 (7 bases). The CDR3 spans 14 residues. Germline CDR1 and CDR2: SGHTA and FQGNSA. V gave up 5 bases and J gave up 5 bases, with 16 bases separating them. CDR3 protein: CASSNREGGHEQYF. CDR3 in DNA: TGTGCCAGCAGCAACAGGGAGGGGGGGCACGAGCAGTACTTC.

The chain couples TRBV27 to TRBJ1-4; D uncertain. Germline assignment: CDR1 MNHEY and CDR2 SMNVEV (reference sequence). This CDR3 has 12 residues. V was shortened by 8 bases and J by 8 bases, with 12 bases between the two germline ends. Here the CDR3 DNA reads TGTGCCAGCCGTGAGGAGAAGGAAAAACTGTTTTTT. Protein sequence: CASREEKEKLFF.

This chain's CDR3 is CAWSFEGSTKNIQYF. The CDR3 nucleotides are TGTGCCTGGAGTTTTGAAGGGAGTACCAAAAACATTCAGTACTTC. The V gene is TRBV30, the J gene TRBJ2-4; D might be TRBD2 (5 bases). CDR3 size: 15 residues. Germline assignment: CDR1 GTSNPN and CDR2 SVGIG (reference sequence). The V gene lost 2 bases and the J gene lost 2 bases, with 13 bases spanning the gap.

The V gene is TRBV4-3, the J gene TRBJ2-1, with 9 bases lining up with TRBD2. This CDR3 contains 18 residues. CDR1 LGHNA and CDR2 YSLEER come from the germline V gene. Germline trimming cut 0 bases from V and 0 bases from J; bases unmatched to any gene: 6. Here the CDR3 reads CASSQDPSGASSYNEQFF. The CDR3 region has the DNA TGCGCCAGCAGCCAAGATCCTAGCGGGGCCAGCTCCTACAATGAGCAGTTCTTC.

The rearrangement uses TRBV15 and TRBJ2-5; tentative D call: TRBD1 (5 bases). Per the germline V gene, CDR1 is LNHNV and CDR2 is YYDKDF (reference sequence). The V and J ends lost 1 base and 3 bases respectively, with 12 bases between them. This CDR3 has 15 amino acids. CDR3 sequence (DNA): TGTGCCACCAGCAGAGTAACTATAGGGGAAGAGACCCAGTACTTC. It codes for CATSRVTIGEETQYF.

This rearrangement joins TRBV6-6 to TRBJ2-7; TRBD1 matches 9 bases. The CDR3 has 15 amino acids. With V trimmed by 2 bases and J by 5 bases, 7 bases remained unmatched. The germline CDR1 and CDR2 sequences are MNHNY and SVGAGI (reference sequence). The CDR3 protein is CASSYGQGKGDEQYF. In DNA form, the CDR3 reads TGTGCCAGCAGTTACGGACAGGGGAAGGGGGACGAGCAGTACTTC.

The chain links TRBV6-5 to TRBJ1-2; the D is unclear. Germline CDR1 reads MNHEY; CDR2 reads SVGAGI. The CDR3 consists of 15 residues. V gave up 0 bases and J gave up 2 bases, with 10 bases separating them. This chain's CDR3 is CASSYSRAGNYGYTF. The CDR3 DNA is TGTGCCAGCAGTTACTCGAGGGCAGGAAACTATGGCTACACCTTC.

V is TRBV7-9 and J is TRBJ2-3; TRBD2 agrees at 16 bases. CDR1 and CDR2 (germline): SEHNR, FQNEAQ (reference sequence). This CDR3 has 19 amino acids. V shed 5 bases and J 4 bases; nucleotides not matched to a gene: 12. DNA of the CDR3: TGTGCCAGCAGCCCTGGGACTAGCGGGAGGGCCAATCGGGCAGATACGCAGTATTTT. Residues: CASSPGTSGRANRADTQYF.

V and J are TRBV6-6 and TRBJ2-3, with a tentative D call TRBD2 (7 bases). The CDR3 spans 16 residues. CDR1 is MNHNY and CDR2 is SVGAGI in the germline V gene (reference sequence). V was clipped by 6 bases and J by 1 base, with 17 bases between them. The CDR3 sequence is CASSKGGGLGTDTQYF. The CDR3 DNA sequence: TGTGCCAGCAGCAAAGGGGGGGGGCTAGGCACAGATACGCAGTATTTT.

This clone appeared a single time. This chain connects TRBV7-8 to TRBJ1-1; 7 bases fit TRBD1. CDR3 length: 15 amino acids. The V gene end was trimmed by 4 bases and the J gene end by 4 bases; junction bases not matched to a gene: 9. Germline CDR1 reads SGHVS; CDR2 reads FQNEAQ. CDR3 nucleotide sequence: TGTGCCAGCAGCTCAGGAGGCGCAGGGGGCACTGAAGCTTTCTTT. It specifies CASSSGGAGGTEAFF.

The chain is built from TRBV19 and TRBJ2-3, with a weak D call TRBD1 (6 bases). This CDR3 has 15 amino acids. With 6 bases removed from V and 4 bases from J, the gap between germline ends came to 17 bases. Germline-derived CDR1 and CDR2 are LNHDA and SQIVND (reference sequence). CDR3 protein: CASRQRAGESDTQYF. The CDR3 DNA reads TGTGCCAGTAGGCAAAGGGCAGGGGAATCAGATACGCAGTATTTT.

The V gene is TRBV5-4, the J gene TRBJ1-1; 11 nucleotides match TRBD1. The CDR3 spans 14 residues. CDR1 SGHNT and CDR2 YYREEE come from the germline V gene (reference sequence). After removal of 3 bases from V and 5 bases from J, the junction contained 3 bases not matched to a gene. The CDR3 sequence is CASSSGQGGTEAFF. The CDR3 nucleotides are TGTGCCAGCAGCTCGGGACAGGGGGGTACTGAAGCTTTCTTT.

The chain recombines TRBV18 with TRBJ2-3; 9 positions match TRBD1. Trimming took 4 bases from V and 3 from J; bases not matched to a gene: 2. This CDR3 contains 14 residues. Germline CDR1 and CDR2: KGHSH and LQKENI. CDR3 residues: CASSRGQGTDTQYF. CDR3 sequence (DNA): TGTGCCAGCTCACGGGGACAGGGAACAGATACGCAGTATTTT.

This rearrangement joins TRBV18 to TRBJ1-1; tentative D call: TRBD1 (6 bases). Per germline, CDR1 KGHSH and CDR2 LQKENI. V was clipped by 2 bases and J by 1 base, with 20 bases between them. The CDR3 loop spans 18 amino acids. The CDR3 region is CASSPERGGARGNTEAFF. The CDR3 DNA reads TGTGCCAGCTCACCAGAGAGGGGGGGCGCGAGGGGGAACACTGAAGCTTTCTTT.

The chain has TRBV5-8 and TRBJ2-3; possibly TRBD2 for D (5 bases). V lost 0 bases and J lost 0, with 8 bases in between. Germline V gene lookup returns CDR1 SGHTS and CDR2 YDEGEE. This CDR3 is built from 15 residues. This chain's CDR3 is CASSLDPGSTDTQYF. Here the CDR3 DNA reads TGTGCCAGCAGCTTGGATCCGGGAAGCACAGATACGCAGTATTTT. The full variable domain, its missing parts supplied by reference TRBV5-8 and TRBJ2-3, is EAGVTQSPTHLIKTRGQQATLRCSPISGHTSVYWYQQALGLGLQFLLWYDEGEERNRGNFPPRFSGRQFPNYSSELNVNALELEDSALYLCASSLDPGSTDTQYFGPGTRLTVL.